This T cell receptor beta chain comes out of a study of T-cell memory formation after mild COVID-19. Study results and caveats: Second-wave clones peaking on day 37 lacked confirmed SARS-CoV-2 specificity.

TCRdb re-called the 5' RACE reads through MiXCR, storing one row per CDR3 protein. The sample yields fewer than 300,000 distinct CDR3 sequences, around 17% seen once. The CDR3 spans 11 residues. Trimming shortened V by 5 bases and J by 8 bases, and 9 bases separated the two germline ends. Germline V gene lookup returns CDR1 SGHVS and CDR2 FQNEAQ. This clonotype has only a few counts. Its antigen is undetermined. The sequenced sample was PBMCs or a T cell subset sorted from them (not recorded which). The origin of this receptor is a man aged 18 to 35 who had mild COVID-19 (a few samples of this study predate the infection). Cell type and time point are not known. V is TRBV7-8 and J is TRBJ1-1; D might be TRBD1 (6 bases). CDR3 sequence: CASSHTGEAFF. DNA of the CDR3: TGTGCCAGCAGCCATACAGGGGAAGCTTTCTTT.